These T cell receptor beta chains were read from a single sample in a study of vaccination and CD4 T cells after COVID-19. TCRdb itself ran the PCR reads through MiXCR, one entry per CDR3 protein. The sample includes tens of thousands of distinct CDR3 sequences, about 50% seen only once; the top ten take approximately 6%. The specimen was CD4+ T cells from blood, collected about 7 months after SARS-CoV-2 vaccination. The receptors come from a human donor who had recovered from COVID-19. CDR3s include the opening cysteine and the closing phenylalanine or tryptophan. The D gene is left open where the match is weak. Some rows have no size entry. The others give once, few or many, or a class for an expanded clone.

size,D,J,V,DNA,CDR3
.,.,TRBJ2-3,TRBV27,TGCACCAGCAGTTTATCCGCCAGGGAGGACACAGATACGCAGTATTTT,CTSSLSAREDTDTQYF
.,TRBD2,TRBJ2-2,TRBV24-1,TGTGCCACCAATAGCGGGACAAAACCCACCGTCGGGGAGCTGTTTTTT,CATNSGTKPTVGELFF
.,.,TRBJ2-5,TRBV2,TGTGCCTCCACAGGCCAAGAGACCCAGTACTTC,CASTGQETQYF
few,TRBD2,TRBJ2-1,TRBV7-9,TGTGCCAGCAGCTCTGGACTAGCGGTATACAATGAGCAGTTCTTC,CASSSGLAVYNEQFF
.,.,TRBJ2-5,TRBV15,TGTGCCACCAGCAGGGGCGGGACGACAATGTCTATGGGGACCCAGTACTTC,CATSRGGTTMSMGTQYF
.,.,TRBJ2-2,TRBV6-5,TGTGCCAGCAGTTACGGGGTCACCGGGGAGCTGTTTTTT,CASSYGVTGELFF
few,TRBD1,TRBJ1-5,TRBV19,TGTGCCAGCGGAGGGGGCTGGAACAATCAGCCCCAGCATTTT,CASGGGWNNQPQHF
.,.,TRBJ1-5,TRBV19,TGTGCCAGTAGTATATCGGGATCCAATCAGCTCCAGCATTTT,CASSISGSNQLQHF
few,TRBD1,TRBJ2-7,TRBV15,TGTGCCACCAGCAGTGGACAGGGTGTTAAGAGGTACGAGCAGTACTTC,CATSSGQGVKRYEQYF
.,.,TRBJ2-1,TRBV7-9,TGTGCCAGCAACTCCGGGACGTACAATGTGCAGTTCTTC,CASNSGTYNVQFF
.,TRBD1,TRBJ2-1,TRBV7-8,TGTGCCAGCAGCCCAGGACAGGGGGATGAGCAGTTCTTC,CASSPGQGDEQFF
.,TRBD2,TRBJ2-3,TRBV28,TGTGCCAGCAGCGGTAAAGGCGGGGGTACGCAGTATTTT,CASSGKGGGTQYF
.,TRBD2,TRBJ2-2,TRBV7-3,TGTGCCAGCAGCTTAACGCCAGCGGGAGAGGCCGGGGAGCTGTTTTTT,CASSLTPAGEAGELFF
.,.,TRBJ2-2,TRBV6-1,TGTGCCAGCGGGCTAGTTAGTAACACCGGGGAGCTGTTTTTT,CASGLVSNTGELFF
.,TRBD2,TRBJ2-1,TRBV4-3,TGCGCCAGCAGCCAAGGTCCCAGCGGGGCCTACAATGAGCAGTTCTTC,CASSQGPSGAYNEQFF
few,TRBD2,TRBJ2-7,TRBV20-1,TGCAGTGCTAGCAACAGACCGGGACTAGGGGCCTACGAGCAGTACTTC,CSASNRPGLGAYEQYF
.,.,TRBJ2-1,TRBV10-3,TGTGCCATCAGTGAAGACAGCAATGAGCAGTTCTTC,CAISEDSNEQFF
few,.,TRBJ2-5,TRBV6-5,TGTGCCAGCAGTTACGGGCCAGACCAGTACTTC,CASSYGPDQYF
.,TRBD2,TRBJ2-1,TRBV20-1,TGCAGTGCCAGTTCTGGCGGGAGGGCGGGTGAGCAGTTCTTC,CSASSGGRAGEQFF
once,TRBD1,TRBJ2-7,TRBV29-1,TGCAGCGTTTCGACAGGGGTCTCCTACGAGCAGTACTTC,CSVSTGVSYEQYF
few,.,TRBJ2-7,TRBV7-8,TGTGCCAGCAGCTTAGCGCAGGGGTACGAGCAGTACTTC,CASSLAQGYEQYF